Listed here are 21 T cell receptor beta chains from one sample, sequenced in a study of blood T cell repertoires in COVID-19. Using immunoSEQ multiplex PCR, the repertoire was profiled, and TCRdb retains in-frame clones only, with some absent. Of about 190,000 clones in the sample, roughly 84% are singletons; the top ten hold under 4%. Sequenced sample: PBMCs or T cells enriched from blood (not recorded which). Receptors were obtained from a young woman who had been exposed to COVID-19.

This chain links TRBV7-9 with TRBJ2-5; 7 bases are shared with TRBD2. CDR1 is SEHNR and CDR2 is FQNEAQ in the germline V gene (reference sequence). Trimming took 5 bases from V and 4 from J; bases not matched to a gene: 16. The CDR3 covers 17 residues. The CDR3 reads CASSNGRLAILGETQYF. The CDR3 DNA reads as TGTGCCAGCAGCAACGGGAGGCTAGCGATATTAGGAGAGACCCAGTACTTC.

The V and J genes are TRBV6-5 and TRBJ1-1; perhaps TRBD1 as D (5 bases). Germline V gene lookup returns CDR1 MNHEY and CDR2 SVGAGI. The V gene lost 7 bases and the J gene lost 2 bases, with 14 bases spanning the gap. The CDR3 spans 14 residues. CDR3: CASIPPGGNTEAFF. In nucleotides, the CDR3 is TGTGCCAGCATCCCTCCCGGGGGAAACACTGAAGCTTTCTTT.

CDR3 sequence reads: CASSENRASTDTQYF. The CDR3 coding sequence is TGCGCCAGCAGTGAGAACAGGGCTAGCACAGATACGCAGTATTTT. V and J are TRBV10-1 and TRBJ2-3; a weak D match, TRBD1 (6 bases). The germline V gene has CDR1 WNHNN and CDR2 SYGVQD (reference sequence). V gave up 2 bases and J gave up 0 bases, with 9 bases separating them. The length of the CDR3 is 15 residues.

The chain recombines TRBV30 with TRBJ1-1, with a tentative D call TRBD1 (5 bases). The ends were cut back, 6 bases at V and 2 bases at J, with 10 bases in the middle. The CDR3 runs 12 residues. Germline assignment: CDR1 GTSNPN and CDR2 SVGIG (reference sequence). For the CDR3, the DNA is TGTGCCTGTAGGACATTCAACACTGAAGCTTTCTTT. Its translation is CACRTFNTEAFF.

V and J are TRBV5-1 and TRBJ2-7; D perhaps matches TRBD1 (5 bases). From germline, CDR1 is SGHRS and CDR2 YFSETQ. V was trimmed by 0 bases and J by 0 bases, leaving 7 bases between them. The CDR3 extends over 14 amino acids. The CDR3 DNA is TGCGCCAGCAGCTTGGACAGGAACTCCTACGAGCAGTACTTC. This translates into CASSLDRNSYEQYF.

The J gene is TRBJ2-7, the V gene TRBV7-6, with D maybe TRBD2 (5 bases). Trimming cost V 2 bases and J 5 bases, with 16 bases left between them. The germline V gene encodes CDR1 SGHVS and CDR2 FNYEAQ. The CDR3 extends over 15 amino acids. The CDR3: CASSLRSGPNHEQYF. The CDR3 region has the DNA TGTGCCAGCAGCTTACGGAGCGGCCCTAACCACGAGCAGTACTTC.

The chain employs TRBV7-8 and TRBJ2-7, with D perhaps matching TRBD2 (7 bases). The V gene lost 4 bases and the J gene lost 2 bases, with 18 bases spanning the gap. CDR3 length: 16 residues. Germline assignment: CDR1 SGHVS and CDR2 FQNEAQ. The CDR3 nucleotides are TGTGCCAGCAGCTGGGGGGCGGGGGACTTCGCCTACGAGCAGTACTTC. Translated: CASSWGAGDFAYEQYF.

The chain has TRBV7-9 and TRBJ1-2; D ambiguous. V was cut by 10 bases and J by 3 bases, with 6 bases left in between. The germline CDR1 and CDR2 sequences are SEHNR and FQNEAQ (reference sequence). CDR3 length: 10 residues. CDR3 sequence reads: CAIGDYGYTF. The CDR3 bases are TGTGCCATAGGAGACTATGGCTACACCTTC.

This chain connects TRBV7-2 to TRBJ1-2, with TRBD1 matching 7 bases. The CDR3 totals 15 residues. Germline CDR1 reads SGHTA; CDR2 reads FQGNSA. The J segment lost 3 bases and the V segment lost 6 bases, leaving 10 bases of the junction unmatched. Written as DNA, the CDR3 is TGTGCCAGCAGTCAAGAAACAGGGGCCCACTATGGCTACACCTTC. Translation: CASSQETGAHYGYTF.

This clone has more than one count but fewer than ten. The CDR3 loop is CASSQDLVAADTQYF. CDR3 DNA sequence: TGTGCCAGCAGCCAAGATCTGGTAGCCGCAGATACGCAGTATTTT. V gene TRBV3-1 (or the pseudogene TRBV3-2) combines with J gene TRBJ2-3; the D is unclear. Germline loops: CDR1 LGHDT, CDR2 YNNKEL (reference sequence). Trimming pared 0 bases from V and 4 bases from J, leaving 11 bases between. This CDR3 is 15 amino acids long.

This clone has more than one count but fewer than ten. This chain uses TRBV19 with TRBJ2-3, with a possible D match to TRBD2 (5 bases). Trimming took 6 bases from V and 1 from J, leaving 8 bases between them. Germline V gene lookup returns CDR1 LNHDA and CDR2 SQIVND (reference sequence). The length of the CDR3 is 13 residues. CDR3 loop: CASRLEGTDTQYF. Here the CDR3 DNA reads TGTGCCAGTAGATTGGAGGGCACAGATACGCAGTATTTT. Full variable domain (remainder filled in from reference TRBV19 and TRBJ2-3): DGGITQSPKYLFRKEGQNVTLSCEQNLNHDAMYWYRQDPGQGLRLIYYSQIVNDFQKGDIAEGYSVSREKKESFPLTVTSAQKNPTAFYLCASRLEGTDTQYFGPGTRLTVL.

This chain links TRBV10-3 with TRBJ2-2; D is perhaps TRBD2 (7 bases). CDR3 length equals 14 residues. Germline CDR1 is ENHRY and CDR2 is SYGVKD. V lost 11 bases, J lost 2 bases, and 15 bases lay in between. The CDR3, as DNA: TGTGCCGGGCGAGGGGGGGATAACACCGGGGAGCTGTTTTTT. Translated, it gives CAGRGGDNTGELFF.

The chain joins TRBV10-1 to TRBJ2-3, with no clear D. V was clipped by 4 bases and J by 1 base, with 12 bases between them. There are 15 residues in the CDR3. Germline V CDR1 and CDR2: WNHNN, SYGVQD (reference sequence). The CDR3 coding sequence is TGCGCCAGCAGTGGCGGCAGCAGAGGCACAGATACGCAGTATTTT. Translating it yields CASSGGSRGTDTQYF.

The chain recombines TRBV6-1 with TRBJ1-1, with TRBD1 identical over 7 bases. CDR1 is MNHNS, CDR2 SASEGT, per germline. There are 18 residues in the CDR3. J lost 1 base, V lost 2 bases, and 13 bases had no gene match. CDR3 DNA: TGTGCCAGCAGTGAATTGACAGGGTCGAATACTGCGAACACTGAAGCTTTCTTT. Translating it yields CASSELTGSNTANTEAFF.

This chain uses TRBV7-3 with TRBJ2-3; 8 bases fit TRBD2. Germline CDR1 reads SGHTA; CDR2 reads FQGTGA. J lost 2 bases, V lost 5 bases, and 12 bases had no gene match. This CDR3 is built from 17 residues. CDR3 nucleotides: TGTGCCAGCAGCCCGCTTCGGCGGGGGGAGCCCACAGATACGCAGTATTTT. It yields the protein CASSPLRRGEPTDTQYF.

The V gene is TRBV9, the J gene TRBJ2-3, with 9 bases lining up with TRBD2. Germline V lookup: CDR1 SGDLS, CDR2 YYNGEE. V lost 0 bases and J lost 4; bases outside the gene matches: 0. The CDR3 is 14 residues long. CDR3 sequence reads: CASSVGGGADTQYF. CDR3 bases: TGTGCCAGCAGCGTAGGCGGGGGGGCAGATACGCAGTATTTT.

This clone was seen only once. The J gene is TRBJ1-1, the V gene TRBV30, with D possibly matching TRBD1 (5 bases). The CDR3 runs 14 residues. V was pared by 0 bases and J by 6 bases, with 14 bases between. Germline CDR1 GTSNPN, CDR2 SVGIG (reference sequence). The CDR3 nucleotides are TGTGCCTGGAGTGTCAGTCAGGGCCAATCTGAAGCTTTCTTT. As protein: CAWSVSQGQSEAFF.

This clone appeared a few times. V is TRBV3-1 (or the pseudogene TRBV3-2) and J is TRBJ2-2; TRBD2 aligns across 9 bases. Germline V CDR1 and CDR2: LGHDT, YNNKEL (reference sequence). The junction had 3 bases not matched to a gene; V was cut back by 3 bases and J by 7 bases. The CDR3 is 14 residues long. The CDR3 region has the DNA TGTGCCAGCAGCCAGCGGGAGGGAATCGGGGAGCTGTTTTTT. It translates to CASSQREGIGELFF.

The chain joins TRBV29-1 to TRBJ2-7; 8 nucleotides match TRBD1. The CDR3 is 16 amino acids. V shed 6 bases, J shed 0 bases, and the junction held 13 bases outside the gene matches. The germline V gene has CDR1 SQVTM and CDR2 ANQGSEA. The CDR3 DNA sequence: TGCAGCGTCGGCGACAGGGGCTTCACTAGCTCCTACGAGCAGTACTTC. This sequence encodes CSVGDRGFTSSYEQYF.

The V gene is TRBV7-3, the J gene TRBJ2-1; 9 positions agree with TRBD2. This CDR3 contains 14 residues. Looked up from germline, CDR1 is SGHTA and CDR2 is FQGTGA. V was pared by 5 bases and J by 2 bases, with 1 base of the junction left unmatched. As DNA, the CDR3 is TGTGCCAGCAGCCGCGGGGGGGCCTACAATGAGCAGTTCTTC. It encodes CASSRGGAYNEQFF. Drawing the rest from reference TRBV7-3 and TRBJ2-1, the complete variable domain is GAGVSQTPSNKVTEKGKYVELRCDPISGHTALYWYRQSLGQGPEFLIYFQGTGAADDSGLPNDRFFAVRPEGSVSTLKIQRTERGDSAVYLCASSRGGAYNEQFFGPGTRLTVL.

This rearrangement joins TRBV10-3 to TRBJ1-5; the D is unclear. CDR3 length equals 15 residues. CDR1 and CDR2 (germline): ENHRY, SYGVKD. V lost 2 bases and J 0 bases, leaving 8 bases between the germline ends. The CDR3 DNA reads TGTGCCATCAGTGAGGGCCAGTTTAGCAATCAGCCCCAGCATTTT. Translated: CAISEGQFSNQPQHF.